These T cell receptor beta chains were read from a single sample in a study of blood T cell repertoires in COVID-19. Sequencing used immunoSEQ multiplex PCR; TCRdb keeps in-frame clones, though not all of them. The sample carries roughly 220,000 clones, around 83% recorded once. Sequenced: peripheral blood. These receptors all stem from a woman aged 45-60 years with COVID-19, enrolled during active disease. CDR3s include the opening cysteine and the closing phenylalanine or tryptophan.

v_call: TRBV7-2; j_call: TRBJ1-6; cdr3_aa: CASSLSTGGGNSPLHF
v_call: TRBV19; j_call: TRBJ1-2; cdr3_aa: CASRPSGGNGYTF
v_call: TRBV3-1/TRBV3-2; j_call: TRBJ2-7; cdr3_aa: CASSPAYEQYF
v_call: TRBV14; j_call: TRBJ2-3; cdr3_aa: CASSQDLFRGEYF
v_call: TRBV3-1/TRBV3-2; j_call: TRBJ1-2; cdr3_aa: CASSHFEGYTF
v_call: TRBV6-6; j_call: TRBJ1-2; cdr3_aa: CASTLYRGAYYTF
v_call: TRBV4-1; j_call: TRBJ2-3; cdr3_aa: CASSQRNDGADTQYF
v_call: TRBV12-5; j_call: TRBJ2-5; cdr3_aa: CASGSLETQYF
v_call: TRBV21-1; j_call: TRBJ2-7; cdr3_aa: CASGGQESYEQYF
v_call: TRBV5-1; j_call: TRBJ2-7; cdr3_aa: CASSLARGGGQLSYEQYF
v_call: TRBV9; j_call: TRBJ2-1; cdr3_aa: CASSVGAGGNEQFF
v_call: TRBV19; j_call: TRBJ1-5; cdr3_aa: CASRARTGVYSNQPQHF
v_call: TRBV30; j_call: TRBJ2-5; cdr3_aa: CAWSSGLMGGFQETQYF
v_call: TRBV18; j_call: TRBJ1-4; cdr3_aa: CASSPGLTRGATNEKLFF
v_call: TRBV28; j_call: TRBJ2-2; cdr3_aa: CASSSKRGGSGELFF
v_call: TRBV20-1; j_call: TRBJ1-6; cdr3_aa: CSASPRRQFHYNSPLHF
v_call: TRBV27; j_call: TRBJ1-2; cdr3_aa: CASSFQGLYGYTF
v_call: TRBV6-4; j_call: TRBJ2-5; cdr3_aa: CGEGETQYF
v_call: TRBV28; j_call: TRBJ2-3; cdr3_aa: CASSPPGDTQYF
v_call: TRBV7-3; j_call: TRBJ1-2; cdr3_aa: CASSLKSQGAGYTF
v_call: TRBV18; j_call: TRBJ1-1; cdr3_aa: CASSPDDRRAFF
v_call: TRBV7-2; j_call: TRBJ2-7; cdr3_aa: CASSFGPRSSSYEQYF
v_call: TRBV10-3; j_call: TRBJ1-4; cdr3_aa: CAISPQNRTNEKLFF
v_call: TRBV5-1; j_call: TRBJ2-3; cdr3_aa: CASSLRSGTSGATDTQYF
v_call: TRBV3-1/TRBV3-2; j_call: TRBJ2-5; cdr3_aa: CASSHDYDRETQYF
v_call: TRBV28; j_call: TRBJ1-3; cdr3_aa: CASSSPFPGNTIYF
v_call: TRBV14; j_call: TRBJ2-1; cdr3_aa: CASSQAGNYNEQFF
v_call: TRBV2; j_call: TRBJ1-3; cdr3_aa: CASRGGYPITGNTIYF
v_call: TRBV27; j_call: TRBJ1-2; cdr3_aa: CASSLEGLGYGYTF
v_call: TRBV7-2; j_call: TRBJ2-2; cdr3_aa: CASSLDSGGLFVTGELFF
v_call: TRBV7-2; j_call: TRBJ1-2; cdr3_aa: CASSSAGNYDYTF
v_call: TRBV15; j_call: TRBJ1-2; cdr3_aa: CATSKGRRTGGYGYTF
v_call: TRBV14; j_call: TRBJ2-1; cdr3_aa: CASSQPGQGSYNEQFF
v_call: TRBV4-1; j_call: TRBJ2-5; cdr3_aa: CASSQVLPQGETQYF
v_call: TRBV5-6; j_call: TRBJ2-5; cdr3_aa: CASSLEVGGARETQYF
v_call: TRBV2; j_call: TRBJ1-3; cdr3_aa: CASSEGRAGNTIYF
v_call: TRBV24-1; j_call: TRBJ2-5; cdr3_aa: CATGTGSKETQYF
v_call: TRBV5-6; j_call: TRBJ2-2; cdr3_aa: CASSLASGGDYTGELFF
v_call: TRBV28; j_call: TRBJ1-1; cdr3_aa: CASSPRGTLFSRAFF
v_call: TRBV14; j_call: TRBJ1-2; cdr3_aa: CASSQEQASYGYTF
v_call: TRBV20-1; j_call: TRBJ1-2; cdr3_aa: CSASGTGKNGGYTF
v_call: TRBV18; j_call: TRBJ2-5; cdr3_aa: CASSPRRTSGGQETQYF
v_call: TRBV27; j_call: TRBJ1-2; cdr3_aa: CASSPLGQGGGYGYTF
v_call: TRBV11-2; j_call: TRBJ1-1; cdr3_aa: CASSSLPGQEAFF
v_call: TRBV11-1; j_call: TRBJ1-1; cdr3_aa: CASSLVGGTEAFF
v_call: TRBV10-1; j_call: TRBJ1-3; cdr3_aa: CASSETRTDSGNTIYF
v_call: TRBV21-1; j_call: TRBJ1-2; cdr3_aa: CASSKNGKGNSTANYGYTF
v_call: TRBV27; j_call: TRBJ2-7; cdr3_aa: CASSLAGGSEQYF
v_call: TRBV27; j_call: TRBJ2-2; cdr3_aa: CASSLTTGTGLTGELFF
v_call: TRBV5-1; j_call: TRBJ2-5; cdr3_aa: CASSSGGPGETQYF
v_call: TRBV5-1; j_call: TRBJ1-1; cdr3_aa: CASSSPLGGNTEAFF
v_call: TRBV5-6; j_call: TRBJ1-5; cdr3_aa: CASSLYRTESKGQPQHF
v_call: TRBV6-5; j_call: TRBJ2-7; cdr3_aa: CASSPWTGRHEQYF
v_call: TRBV5-1; j_call: TRBJ2-2; cdr3_aa: CASSLVAGELFF
v_call: TRBV10-3; j_call: TRBJ1-5; cdr3_aa: CAISSGDKPQHF
v_call: TRBV11-2; j_call: TRBJ2-4; cdr3_aa: CASSPQGALAKNIQYF
v_call: TRBV11-2; j_call: TRBJ1-3; cdr3_aa: CASSETGSSGNTIYF
v_call: TRBV19; j_call: TRBJ1-5; cdr3_aa: CASSTVSNQPQHF
v_call: TRBV10-3; j_call: TRBJ1-2; cdr3_aa: CAISENRGTSIGYTF